These T cell receptor beta chains were read from a single sample in a study of blood T cell repertoires in COVID-19. Profiled with immunoSEQ multiplex PCR; TCRdb holds only in-frame clones, not every one. This sample has under 250,000 clones, with roughly 80% found just once. The sequencing input was peripheral blood. The source is a man older than 75 with acute or convalescent COVID-19. The CDR3 runs from the conserved cysteine through the conserved F or W.

v_call	j_call	cdr3_aa
TRBV4-2	TRBJ2-1	CASSQEGLSGQGPYNEQFF
TRBV7-9	TRBJ1-4	CASSLDVVYRPNEKLFF
TRBV11-2	TRBJ2-7	CASSLVAGGSYEQYF
TRBV7-7	TRBJ2-1	CASSLGDTNEQFF
TRBV19	TRBJ2-4	CASSAYRVKAKNIQYF
TRBV5-6	TRBJ1-1	CASSLHRGVSEAFF
TRBV11-3	TRBJ1-1	CASSLTLNTEAFF
TRBV25-1	TRBJ1-4	CASRWTGAPNEKLFF
TRBV19	TRBJ2-2	CASSFGLAGGGGELFF
TRBV7-2	TRBJ2-6	CASSYSRGANVLTF
TRBV5-4	TRBJ1-5	CASSVDRSNQPQHF
TRBV7-2	TRBJ1-3	CASSLGASSGNTIYF
TRBV2	TRBJ2-3	CASSGQFTDTQYF
TRBV27	TRBJ2-7	CASGRGHEQYF
TRBV6-1	TRBJ2-4	CASSEALWDRVNIQYF
TRBV7-9	TRBJ2-3	CASSQLAGVADTQYF
TRBV2	TRBJ2-1	CASRRLAGGVASYNEQFF
TRBV5-4	TRBJ2-1	CASSPLAGGPYNEQFF
TRBV4-1	TRBJ2-7	CASSQSRASGSYEQYF
TRBV6-5	TRBJ2-1	CASSPGTHNEQFF
TRBV6-2/TRBV6-3	TRBJ2-6	CASSYYLGAGANVLTF
TRBV19	TRBJ1-5	CASSLGQVSNQPQHF
TRBV21-1	TRBJ1-5	CASSNLPGQGCQPQHF
TRBV7-3	TRBJ2-2	CASSLEVSGELFF
TRBV19	TRBJ2-3	CATSTSGPTDTQYF
TRBV11-2	TRBJ2-3	CASSPGTSGYSDTQYF
TRBV5-1	TRBJ1-2	CASSAGVYGYTF
TRBV6-5	TRBJ2-7	CASSWDRNYEQYF
TRBV6-5	TRBJ2-7	CASRGAGGRQEQYF
TRBV6-4	TRBJ1-1	CASSDILGEAFF
TRBV6-1	TRBJ1-2	CASSEALRGSYGYTF
TRBV18	TRBJ2-1	CASSPGTGGRNEQFF
TRBV7-9	TRBJ2-1	CASSSTSGTSGRAHEQFF
TRBV5-6	TRBJ1-2	CASSSPGTGMTMDGYTF
TRBV7-9	TRBJ1-1	CASAEGGRTEAFF
TRBV7-2	TRBJ1-6	CASSLDIAYNSPLHF
TRBV5-1	TRBJ2-2	CASSPDRGRDTGELFF
TRBV7-3	TRBJ2-7	CASSFRDRVRASPLEQYF
TRBV6-5	TRBJ1-2	CASSYSPVRSYTF
TRBV28	TRBJ2-7	CASKLPTGGNYEQYF
TRBV12-3/TRBV12-4	TRBJ2-7	CASSLGTVYEQYF
TRBV12-3/TRBV12-4	TRBJ2-3	CASSPWGGTQYF
TRBV10-1	TRBJ2-5	CASREAGVSETQYF
TRBV6-1	TRBJ2-2	CASSGPPPSGYTGELFF
TRBV4-2	TRBJ2-5	CASSQAAVGGETQYF
TRBV10-1	TRBJ1-2	CASSPFGRQEPSCAYGYTF